This TCR beta chain was identified in a study of blood T cells in healthy people across ages. This clonotype was found a few times. Its target is not known. Trimming cost V 5 bases and J 2 bases, with 13 bases left between them. In germline, CDR1 is PRHDT, CDR2 FYEKMQ (reference sequence). The CDR3 has 14 amino acids. Study observations and caveats: TCR beta diversity per million T cells fell roughly linearly with age.

Using a J-beta primer mix together with a sample-barcoded 5' primer, a second PCR was run for roughly 6 to 12 cycles. In TCRdb, the 5' RACE reads were re-called with MiXCR into one record per CDR3 protein. The sample holds almost 550,000 distinct CDR3 sequences, around 24% seen once. The same data also went into a second study, on T cells of mothers and their children.

The TCR sequence derives from a boy aged 5 to 17 in good health. Sequencing was done on a sample of blood. The rearrangement joins TRBV13 to TRBJ2-7; tentatively, D is TRBD1 or TRBD2 (6 bases each). CDR3 bases: TGTGCCAGCAGCGCACAGGGACTTACCTACGAGCAGTACTTC. Protein product: CASSAQGLTYEQYF.